The 25 T cell receptor beta chains listed next were all sequenced from one sample in a study of T cells in Graves' hyperthyroidism and ophthalmopathy. Regions amplified from RNA transcripts were the TCR beta CDR3 regions. The TCR CDR3 first-round RT-PCR relied on the HTBI primer set. MiXCR, applied by TCRdb to the multiplex PCR reads, yields one record per CDR3 protein. The sample carries approximately 600,000 distinct CDR3 sequences, around 21% recorded once. Sequencing was carried out using blood. The origin of the receptors is a man aged 25-45 years with Graves' ophthalmopathy.

The chain employs TRBV10-2 and TRBJ1-1, with 9 bases matching TRBD1. The CDR3 contains 17 residues. The trim removed 2 bases at V and 5 bases at J, leaving 12 bases unmatched. CDR1 and CDR2 (germline): WSHSY, SAAADI. CDR3: CASSEPRGGTGWTEAFF. The CDR3 DNA reads as TGCGCCAGCAGTGAGCCCCGCGGAGGGACAGGGTGGACTGAAGCTTTCTTT.

The table lists this clonotype with a few counts. The chain employs TRBV20-1 and TRBJ2-7; TRBD2 might be the D (6 bases). V was trimmed by 2 bases and J by 7 bases, leaving 15 bases between them. CDR1 DFQATT and CDR2 SNEGSKA come from the germline V gene (reference sequence). The CDR3 covers 13 residues. CDR3: CSARRPGGPEQYF. CDR3 coding DNA: TGCAGTGCTAGAAGGCCTGGAGGGCCGGAGCAGTACTTC.

This clonotype has a handful of counts. This chain connects TRBV27 to TRBJ2-2; no definite D call. The V gene's germline CDR1 is MNHEY and CDR2 SMNVEV (reference sequence). The CDR3 covers 15 residues. V gave up 0 bases and J gave up 4 bases, with 9 bases separating them. CDR3 DNA sequence: TGTGCCAGCAGTTTATCACAGTTAATCACCGGGGAGCTGTTTTTT. Its translation: CASSLSQLITGELFF.

V is TRBV20-1 and J is TRBJ1-6, with 8 positions matching TRBD1. CDR1 DFQATT and CDR2 SNEGSKA come from the germline V gene (reference sequence). V shed 2 bases and J 1 base; nucleotides not matched to a gene: 1. This CDR3 is 15 amino acids long. This CDR3 reads CSARNRGSYNSPLHF. CDR3 DNA sequence: TGCAGTGCTAGAAACAGGGGGTCCTATAATTCACCCCTCCACTTT.

This clonotype showed up just a few times. V gene TRBV6-1 combines with J gene TRBJ2-7; D might be TRBD1 (6 bases). The CDR3 is made up of 15 amino acids. CDR1 MNHNS and CDR2 SASEGT come from the germline V gene. Trimming took off 2 bases at V and 2 bases at J, with 13 bases between the two ends. The chain's CDR3 is CASSEWTAQAYEQYF. CDR3 nucleotide sequence: TGTGCCAGCAGTGAATGGACAGCTCAGGCCTACGAGCAGTACTTC.

The sample holds a few counts of this clonotype. This chain joins TRBV7-9 and TRBJ2-1; 7 bases line up with TRBD2. The germline V gene encodes CDR1 SEHNR and CDR2 FQNEAQ (reference sequence). The V segment lost 4 bases and the J segment 8 bases; nucleotides outside the gene matches: 8. The CDR3 runs to 14 residues. The CDR3 loop is CASSWRESPHEQFF. CDR3 coding DNA: TGTGCCAGCAGCTGGCGGGAGTCACCCCATGAGCAGTTCTTC.

Notes on this clonotype: A much larger clonotype is one base distant, so this may be a read error. The chain couples TRBV5-1 to TRBJ2-1; 9 bases agree with TRBD2. CDR3 length: 16 amino acids. Germline V CDR1 and CDR2: SGHRS, YFSETQ. The V and J ends lost 1 base and 8 bases, in that order; junction bases with no gene match: 10. Written as DNA, the CDR3 is TGCGCCAGCAGCTTGAATAGCGGGAGTGTCACCCATGAGCAGTTCTTC. Translating it yields CASSLNSGSVTHEQFF.

The rearrangement joins TRBV29-1 to TRBJ2-1; 14 positions agree with TRBD2. Germline V CDR1 and CDR2: SQVTM, ANQGSEA. Trimming took 5 bases from V and 10 from J; bases not matched to a gene: 19. This CDR3 has 18 amino acids. CDR3 region: CSVPPEGTSGSSENEQFF. Here the CDR3 DNA reads TGCAGCGTTCCCCCCGAGGGGACTAGCGGGAGTAGTGAAAACGAGCAGTTCTTC.

This chain links TRBV29-1 with TRBJ2-3, with D hard to call. Between the trimmed V and J ends, which lost 1 base and 4 bases, there was a span of 9 bases. The V gene's germline CDR1 is SQVTM and CDR2 ANQGSEA. The length of the CDR3 is 13 residues. CDR3 sequence (DNA): TGCAGCGTTGAAGTGGCAGGAGCAGATACGCAGTATTTT. Translated, it gives CSVEVAGADTQYF.

This clonotype was detected a few times. The rearrangement uses TRBV12-3 or TRBV12-4 and TRBJ1-1; a possible D gene is TRBD1 (5 bases). V lost 5 bases and J 4 bases, leaving 17 bases between the germline ends. CDR3 length: 15 amino acids. In DNA form, the CDR3 reads TGTGCCAGCAGTCTACTCGTGAGGGGTTTCACTGAAGCTTTCTTT. Translated, it gives CASSLLVRGFTEAFF.

Only a few counts were recorded for this clonotype. CDR3 DNA: TGTGCCAGCAGCCCGACAGGGCGGGTCGGGTACAATGAGCAGTTCTTC. This encodes CASSPTGRVGYNEQFF. This chain uses TRBV28 with TRBJ2-1; 7 positions match TRBD1. The germline CDR1 and CDR2 sequences are MDHEN and SYDVKM. After removal of 6 bases from V and 4 bases from J, the junction contained 12 bases not matched to a gene. This CDR3 spans 16 amino acids.

A few counts support this clonotype. The chain recombines TRBV6-1 with TRBJ2-5; 12 bases fit TRBD1. Germline CDR1 and CDR2: MNHNS and SASEGT. The CDR3 has 16 amino acids. V shed 6 bases and J 5 bases; nucleotides not matched to a gene: 10. As DNA, the CDR3 is TGTGCCAGCAGGTCATCCGGGACAGGGGGCGTCGAGACCCAGTACTTC. This codes for CASRSSGTGGVETQYF.

In this sample, this clonotype turned up a few times. The CDR3 protein is CAWRPTGTDRYEQYF. The CDR3 DNA reads TGTGCCTGGAGGCCCACCGGGACCGATCGCTACGAGCAGTACTTC. The chain couples TRBV30 to TRBJ2-7; D is possibly TRBD1 or TRBD2 (5 bases each). Looked up from germline, CDR1 is GTSNPN and CDR2 is SVGIG (reference sequence). V lost 3 bases and J 3 bases, leaving 18 bases between the germline ends. The CDR3 contains 15 residues.

This clonotype turned up a few times. This chain links TRBV20-1 with TRBJ2-1; TRBD2 matches 11 bases. The germline gives CDR1 DFQATT, CDR2 SNEGSKA (reference sequence). V was pared by 3 bases and J by 6 bases, with 10 bases of the junction left unmatched. The CDR3 extends over 16 amino acids. CDR3 in amino acids: CSASTDTSGSSNEQFF. The CDR3 DNA sequence: TGCAGTGCTAGTACCGATACTAGCGGGAGTAGCAATGAGCAGTTCTTC.

The V gene is TRBV7-9, the J gene TRBJ2-3, with D perhaps TRBD1 (6 bases). CDR1 and CDR2 (germline): SEHNR, FQNEAQ (reference sequence). The CDR3 consists of 16 residues. Trimming shortened V by 1 base and J by 4 bases, and 15 bases separated the two germline ends. CDR3 protein: CASSLGLGGEADTQYF. The CDR3 DNA sequence: TGTGCCAGCAGCTTAGGACTTGGGGGCGAGGCAGATACGCAGTATTTT.

This clonotype was observed at least ten times. The rearrangement uses TRBV5-1 and TRBJ2-1; no clear D. The germline V gene has CDR1 SGHRS and CDR2 YFSETQ. The CDR3 spans 14 residues. Trimming removed 0 bases at V and 3 bases at J, with 7 bases between. CDR3 region: CASSLAEVYNEQFF. The CDR3 nucleotides are TGCGCCAGCAGCTTGGCCGAAGTCTACAATGAGCAGTTCTTC.

This clonotype was detected many times. This chain links TRBV11-2 with TRBJ2-1; 7 nucleotides agree with TRBD1. Trimming took 5 bases from V and 6 from J; bases not matched to a gene: 7. This CDR3 has 14 amino acids. Germline CDR1 and CDR2: SGHAT and FQNNGV. This chain's CDR3 is CASSEGQLLNEQFF. The CDR3 region has the DNA TGTGCCAGCAGCGAGGGACAGCTTCTCAATGAGCAGTTCTTC.

This chain uses TRBV4-1 with TRBJ2-1; 8 bases align to TRBD1. Trimming removed 7 bases from V and 10 bases from J; junction bases left unmatched: 9. The CDR3 has 13 residues. The germline V gene encodes CDR1 MGHRA and CDR2 YSYEKL. The CDR3 loop reads CASTGQGTGEQFF. The CDR3 DNA follows: TGCGCCAGCACCGGACAGGGCACGGGGGAGCAGTTCTTC.

This clonotype was detected many times. The chain employs TRBV4-3 and TRBJ2-1; D is ambiguous. Trimming left V 4 bases short and J 7 bases short, with 11 bases between. The germline gives CDR1 LGHNA, CDR2 YSLEER. This CDR3 has 13 amino acids. As DNA, the CDR3 is TGCGCCAGCAGCCCCGGGCTCGGGAATGAGCAGTTCTTC. Translated: CASSPGLGNEQFF.

This clonotype has only a few counts. V gene TRBV3-1 combines with J gene TRBJ2-1; 9 bases map to TRBD1. Germline V CDR1 and CDR2: LGHDT, YNNKEL (reference sequence). The CDR3 totals 15 residues. Unmatched junction bases numbered 6, after V lost 4 bases and J lost 5 bases. CDR3 coding DNA: TGTGCCAGCAGCCGCCCCGGGACAGGGAACAATGAGCAGTTCTTC. Amino acid sequence: CASSRPGTGNNEQFF.

Only one count was recorded for this clonotype. The chain is built from TRBV15 and TRBJ2-7; D may be TRBD1 (6 bases). Germline values: CDR1 LNHNV, CDR2 YYDKDF (reference sequence). There are 13 residues in the CDR3. The ends were cut back, 5 bases at V and 3 bases at J, with 11 bases in the middle. The CDR3 loop is CATSDHRDYEQYF. The CDR3 region has the DNA TGTGCCACCAGCGACCACAGGGACTACGAGCAGTACTTC.

This rearrangement joins TRBV3-1 to TRBJ1-6; a possible D gene is TRBD1 (6 bases). The germline V gene has CDR1 LGHDT and CDR2 YNNKEL (reference sequence). The CDR3 has 16 residues. The V end lost 4 bases, the J end lost 7 bases, and 17 bases lay between the germline ends. Here the CDR3 reads CASSPPWEGGNSPLHF. The DNA for the CDR3 is TGTGCCAGCAGCCCCCCTTGGGAGGGGGGGAATTCACCCCTCCACTTT.

This clonotype was detected ten times or more. The chain carries TRBV18 and TRBJ2-7, with D unclear. V was shortened by 1 base and J by 6 bases, with 7 bases between the two germline ends. Germline lookup yields CDR1 KGHSH and CDR2 LQKENI. There are 12 residues in the CDR3. The CDR3 protein is CASSPQGSEQYF. CDR3 nucleotides: TGTGCCAGCTCACCACAGGGTTCCGAGCAGTACTTC.

This clonotype has only a few counts. The CDR3 spells CSAFLGLTSGELFF. CDR3 nucleotides: TGCAGTGCTTTCCTTGGACTAACCTCCGGGGAGCTGTTTTTT. The chain joins TRBV20-1 to TRBJ2-2, with TRBD2 as a possible D gene (6 bases). V lost 5 bases, J lost 6 bases, and 16 bases lay in between. Germline assignment: CDR1 DFQATT and CDR2 SNEGSKA (reference sequence). This CDR3 comprises 14 residues.

This clonotype was seen more than once but under ten times. The chain joins TRBV28 to TRBJ2-1, with D perhaps TRBD1 or TRBD2 (7 bases each). The CDR3 spans 17 residues. CDR1 MDHEN and CDR2 SYDVKM come from the germline V gene. The ends were cut back, 7 bases at V and 6 bases at J, with 25 bases in the middle. The CDR3 loop is CASTDSGGGARGNEQFF. For the CDR3, the DNA is TGTGCCAGCACCGACTCAGGGGGGGGGGCGCGGGGCAATGAGCAGTTCTTC.